These 2 T cell receptor beta chains were sequenced from one sample in a study of cytomegalovirus exposure and HLA in healthy donors. The PCR made use of 60 Vbeta and 13 Jbeta primers. Data came from immunoSEQ multiplex PCR; TCRdb stores just in-frame clones and leaves some out. The data contain 100,000 to 150,000 clones, around 77% of them seen just once; the ten biggest clones take up 0.94%. The sequencing input was PBMCs. Receptors were obtained from a woman aged 60-70 years in good health and CMV-seronegative.

The chain employs TRBV5-1 and TRBJ2-3; D is uncertain. The CDR3 is 16 amino acids. Trimming shortened V by 0 bases and J by 0 bases, and 11 bases separated the two germline ends. CDR1 is SGHRS and CDR2 is YFSETQ in the germline V gene. The CDR3 is CASSLAPRSSTDTQYF. In DNA, the CDR3 is TGCGCCAGCAGCTTGGCCCCCCGGTCTAGCACAGATACGCAGTATTTT.

The chain combines TRBV7-2 with TRBJ2-3; 8 nucleotides agree with TRBD2. The CDR3 covers 16 residues. Germline V gives CDR1 SGHTA, CDR2 FQGNSA. V lost 5 bases, J lost 9 bases, and 16 bases stayed unmatched. CDR3 DNA sequence: TGTGCCAGCAGCCCGCGGAATTTAGCGGGAAGTCGCACGCAGTATTTT. As protein: CASSPRNLAGSRTQYF.